A single sample gave rise to the 22 T cell receptor beta chains below, sequenced in a study of identical twins. One entry per CDR3 protein, called by TCRdb with MiXCR from the 5' RACE reads. The sample has hundreds of thousands of distinct CDR3 sequences; more than 6.5% are singletons. This same sample was also part of a study on yellow fever vaccine responses in identical twins.

Sequenced sample: PBMCs. These receptors were taken from a woman aged 18-29 years in good health.

V and J are TRBV2 and TRBJ2-7; 7 bases line up with TRBD1. Germline V gene data show CDR1 as SNHLY and CDR2 as FYNNEI. Trimming took 5 bases from V and 2 from J; bases not matched to a gene: 6. The CDR3 extends over 14 amino acids. The chain's CDR3 is CASSPDRRAYEQYF. In nucleotides, the CDR3 is TGTGCCAGCAGTCCGGACAGGCGGGCCTACGAGCAGTACTTC.

This clonotype was recorded many times. The chain is built from TRBV6-2 or TRBV6-3 and TRBJ2-5; 9 bases map to TRBD2. The CDR3 has 16 amino acids. V gave up 5 bases and J gave up 5 bases; unmatched junction bases: 12. Germline V gene lookup returns CDR1 MNHEY and CDR2 SVGEGT. The CDR3 coding sequence is TGTGCCAGCAGTCTCGGGGGACTAGCAAGGGAGGAGACCCAGTACTTC. This codes for CASSLGGLAREETQYF.

This clonotype was counted a few times. This sequence joins TRBV20-1 and TRBJ2-7, with TRBD1 identical over 7 bases. With V trimmed by 2 bases and J by 3 bases, 4 bases remained unmatched. The CDR3 is 13 amino acids. Germline loops: CDR1 DFQATT, CDR2 SNEGSKA (reference sequence). The CDR3 loop reads CSARPRDSYEQYF. The DNA of the CDR3 is TGCAGTGCTAGACCCCGGGACAGCTACGAGCAGTACTTC.

The chain couples TRBV6-2 or TRBV6-3 to TRBJ2-5, with D unclear. With 0 bases removed from V and 4 bases from J, the gap between germline ends came to 12 bases. The CDR3 has 15 residues. In germline, CDR1 is MNHEY, CDR2 SVGEGT. CDR3 loop: CASSYSIQVSETQYF. The CDR3 region has the DNA TGTGCCAGCAGTTACTCGATTCAGGTGTCAGAGACCCAGTACTTC.

The V gene is TRBV11-2, the J gene TRBJ2-2, with 7 bases that match TRBD1. CDR3 size: 17 residues. The germline V gene has CDR1 SGHAT and CDR2 FQNNGV. Unmatched junction bases numbered 10, after V lost 6 bases and J lost 0 bases. Written as DNA, the CDR3 is TGTGCCAGCAGTCAACAGTGGGGACAGCCGAACACCGGGGAGCTGTTTTTT. Protein: CASSQQWGQPNTGELFF.

The chain links TRBV20-1 to TRBJ2-7; 9 nucleotides line up with TRBD2. The CDR3 length is 15 residues. Germline CDR1 DFQATT, CDR2 SNEGSKA (reference sequence). The V segment lost 4 bases and the J segment 0 bases; nucleotides outside the gene matches: 7. As DNA, the CDR3 is TGCAGTGCTACGGATAGCGGGGGAATCTCCTACGAGCAGTACTTC. The encoded protein is CSATDSGGISYEQYF.

This clonotype was detected only a few times. V is TRBV28 and J is TRBJ2-1; no firm D call. The ends were cut back, 2 bases at V and 6 bases at J, with 8 bases in the middle. CDR3 size: 13 residues. Per the germline V gene, CDR1 is MDHEN and CDR2 is SYDVKM. CDR3 DNA: TGTGCCAGCAGTTTAGACGAGGTCAATGAGCAGTTCTTC. This sequence encodes CASSLDEVNEQFF.

This clonotype showed up just a few times. The chain is built from TRBV28 and TRBJ1-2, with 7 bases matching TRBD1. The CDR3 contains 15 residues. The V and J ends lost 5 bases and 8 bases, in that order; junction bases with no gene match: 14. The germline V gene encodes CDR1 MDHEN and CDR2 SYDVKM. In DNA, the CDR3 is TGTGCCAGCAGTCAACCCAGGGGACAGAGGAGAGGCTACACCTTC. This gives the protein CASSQPRGQRRGYTF.

Only a few counts were recorded for this clonotype. This chain joins TRBV20-1 and TRBJ2-7; D gene ambiguous. CDR1 and CDR2 from the germline V gene are DFQATT and SNEGSKA (reference sequence). The CDR3 length is 13 residues. Between the trimmed V and J ends, which lost 6 bases and 5 bases, there was a span of 17 bases. The CDR3 loop reads CSAHPIGRDEQYF. In DNA form, the CDR3 reads TGCAGTGCCCACCCGATCGGGCGAGACGAGCAGTACTTC.

This clonotype was detected only a few times. The V gene is TRBV7-2, the J gene TRBJ2-7; D not certain. This CDR3 region has 12 residues. CDR1 SGHTA and CDR2 FQGNSA come from the germline V gene. V was shortened by 1 base and J by 5 bases, with 6 bases between the two germline ends. In DNA, the CDR3 is TGTGCCAGCAGCTTAGTTCTCCACGAGCAGTACTTC. This codes for CASSLVLHEQYF.

The chain recombines TRBV10-3 with TRBJ2-5, with TRBD1 identical over 7 bases. The CDR3 has 15 amino acids. Germline assignment: CDR1 ENHRY and CDR2 SYGVKD. J lost 4 bases, V lost 2 bases, and 7 bases had no gene match. The CDR3 nucleotides are TGTGCCATCAGTGAGAGTAAGGGGGCGGGAGAGACCCAGTACTTC. Translation gives CAISESKGAGETQYF.

The rearrangement uses TRBV20-1 and TRBJ1-4, with 7 bases identical to TRBD1. Looked up from germline, CDR1 is DFQATT and CDR2 is SNEGSKA (reference sequence). The CDR3 extends over 10 amino acids. V shed 6 bases and J 13 bases; nucleotides not matched to a gene: 5. DNA of the CDR3: TGCAGTGCCGCAGGGGGGGGACTGTTTTTT. Its translation: CSAAGGGLFF.

This clonotype occurred a few times. CDR3 sequence: CASSDFRLGPEAFF. The CDR3 DNA reads TGTGCCAGCAGTGATTTCCGGTTAGGGCCTGAAGCTTTCTTT. The chain joins TRBV2 to TRBJ1-1; the D is unclear. From germline, CDR1 is SNHLY and CDR2 FYNNEI. Trimming stripped 3 bases from V and 6 bases from J, with 14 bases between. The CDR3 runs to 14 residues.

This clonotype turned up a few times. The CDR3 here is CASSVQGTSGYNEQFF. The CDR3 DNA reads TGTGCCAGCAGTGTACAAGGGACTAGCGGATACAATGAGCAGTTCTTC. V usage is TRBV2 and J usage is TRBJ2-1; 11 bases are a match to TRBD2. The CDR3 extends over 16 amino acids. Germline V CDR1 and CDR2: SNHLY, FYNNEI. The V segment lost 4 bases and the J segment 4 bases; nucleotides outside the gene matches: 6. The whole variable domain, filled in from reference TRBV2 and TRBJ2-1, reads EPEVTQTPSHQVTQMGQEVILRCVPISNHLYFYWYRQILGQKVEFLVSFYNNEISEKSEIFDDQFSVERPDGSNFTLKIRSTKLEDSAMYFCASSVQGTSGYNEQFFGPGTRLTVL.

This clonotype turned up a few times. The chain employs TRBV7-2 and TRBJ2-7; D is uncertain. Germline-derived CDR1 and CDR2 are SGHTA and FQGNSA. The CDR3 consists of 14 residues. Deletions cut 2 bases from V and 3 bases from J, with 11 bases between. The CDR3 DNA is TGTGCCAGCAGCTTAATGGGGAAGCTCTACGAGCAGTACTTC. Translation gives CASSLMGKLYEQYF.

This clonotype was found many times. V usage is TRBV9 and J usage is TRBJ1-1; D is perhaps TRBD1 (6 bases). Germline loops: CDR1 SGDLS, CDR2 YYNGEE. The V end was cut by 0 bases, the J end by 4 bases, with 19 bases between. The CDR3 spans 17 residues. Here the CDR3 DNA reads TGTGCCAGCAGCGTAGGGTCTGGTGGGGGGCTTAGCACTGAAGCTTTCTTT. Translated: CASSVGSGGGLSTEAFF.

This clonotype has a handful of counts. The chain joins TRBV29-1 to TRBJ2-1; TRBD1 matches at 7 bases. Germline CDR1 is SQVTM and CDR2 is ANQGSEA. This CDR3 contains 15 residues. J was trimmed by 1 base and V by 4 bases; bases with no gene match: 7. In nucleotides, the CDR3 is TGCAGCGTTGCGAAGACAGGGTCGTCCTACAATGAGCAGTTCTTC. Translated: CSVAKTGSSYNEQFF.

This clonotype was observed many times. V usage is TRBV29-1 and J usage is TRBJ1-1; D gene unclear. This CDR3 has 14 residues. Trimming left V 4 bases short and J 0 bases short, with 12 bases between. From germline, CDR1 is SQVTM and CDR2 ANQGSEA. CDR3 protein: CSVVREGVNTEAFF. DNA of the CDR3: TGCAGCGTTGTTCGCGAGGGTGTGAACACTGAAGCTTTCTTT.

V usage is TRBV7-2 and J usage is TRBJ2-7, with 7 bases that match TRBD1. Unmatched junction bases numbered 8, after V lost 1 base and J lost 2 bases. The CDR3 has 16 amino acids. From germline, CDR1 is SGHTA and CDR2 FQGNSA. The CDR3 here is CASSLVGGDSTYEQYF. The CDR3 nucleotides are TGTGCCAGCAGCTTAGTCGGTGGGGACAGTACCTACGAGCAGTACTTC. The whole variable domain, filled in from reference TRBV7-2 and TRBJ2-7, reads GAGVSQSPSNKVTEKGKDVELRCDPISGHTALYWYRQSLGQGLEFLIYFQGNSAPDKSGLPSDRFSAERTGGSVSTLTIQRTQQEDSAVYLCASSLVGGDSTYEQYFGPGTRLTVT.

V is TRBV6-5 and J is TRBJ1-2, with D possibly matching TRBD1 (5 bases). CDR3 length: 11 residues. Germline lookup yields CDR1 MNHEY and CDR2 SVGAGI. Trimming cost V 7 bases and J 8 bases, with 11 bases left between them. The CDR3 nucleotides are TGTGCCAGCACGAGGGGACGCGGCTACACCTTC. It translates to CASTRGRGYTF.

Ten or more counts support this clonotype. The chain employs TRBV12-3 or TRBV12-4 and TRBJ2-5, with D unresolved. CDR3 length: 14 amino acids. The V gene lost 5 bases and the J gene lost 4 bases, with 14 bases spanning the gap. The chain's CDR3 is CASSRDSKGETQYF. CDR3 nucleotides: TGTGCCAGCAGTCGAGATAGCAAGGGAGAGACCCAGTACTTC.

This clonotype was picked up a small number of times. This chain joins TRBV12-3 or TRBV12-4 and TRBJ2-7; 13 bases fit TRBD2. The length of the CDR3 is 14 residues. V lost 6 bases and J lost 2; bases outside the gene matches: 1. CDR3 loop: CASRLAGGTYEQYF. CDR3 DNA: TGTGCCAGCAGACTAGCGGGGGGGACCTACGAGCAGTACTTC.